These T cell receptor beta chains were read from a single sample in a study of beta chain features in type 1 diabetes. The method was immunoSEQ multiplex PCR; TCRdb's version includes in-frame clones alone and lacks a portion of them. The sample has around 250,000 clones, 13% to 15% seen once. Sequencing input: naive CD4+ T cells from blood. The source is a man aged 25 to 40 with type 1 diabetes. The CDR3 runs from the conserved cysteine through the conserved F or W. A D gene is named only where the DNA matches it firmly. Rows may omit the clone size; those that give it use once, few, many or a size class.

d_call,v_call,j_call,clone_size,cdr3_nt,cdr3_aa
TRBD1,TRBV13,TRBJ1-5,NA,TGTGCCAGCAGCTTAGGACCAGGGGGCTTACAGCCCCAGCATTTT,CASSLGPGGLQPQHF
TRBD2,TRBV4-1,TRBJ2-3,NA,TGCGCCAGCAGCCAAGATCGGGCGGGAGGTAGAGATACGCAGTATTTT,CASSQDRAGGRDTQYF
NA,TRBV7-2,TRBJ2-2,NA,TGTGCCAGCATCTACAGGGCCACCGGGGAGCTGTTTTTT,CASIYRATGELFF
TRBD2,TRBV19,TRBJ2-7,NA,TGTGCCAGTAGTAGACTAGCGGGAGCCCAAACCTACGAGCAGTACTTC,CASSRLAGAQTYEQYF
TRBD1,TRBV7-9,TRBJ1-2,NA,TGTGCCAGCAGCCCCGGGACAGGGTTTGGCTACACCTTC,CASSPGTGFGYTF
NA,TRBV2,TRBJ2-1,NA,TGTGCCAGCAGTGAAGCGCTGGGGCAGGAACCCTACAATGAGCAGTTCTTC,CASSEALGQEPYNEQFF
NA,TRBV21-1,TRBJ1-5,few,TGTGCCAGCAGCCAACACCGGGACAGGATTAGTCAGCCCCAGCATTTT,CASSQHRDRISQPQHF
NA,TRBV28,TRBJ1-2,few,TGTGCCAGCAGTTTCCCGTCTCGCGGCTTGGGTGGCTACACCTTC,CASSFPSRGLGGYTF
TRBD2,TRBV7-2,TRBJ2-1,NA,TGTGCCAGCAGCCAGTTCGGGGGGGCCCTAGGGCAGTTCTTC,CASSQFGGALGQFF
TRBD2,TRBV7-2,TRBJ2-2,NA,TGTGCCAGCAGCTTTACCGGACTAGCGGGAGGCGGGGAGCTGTTTTTT,CASSFTGLAGGGELFF
TRBD2,TRBV5-1,TRBJ2-1,NA,TGCGCCAGCAGCTTAATGACTAGCGTCTCCTACAATGAGCAGTTCTTC,CASSLMTSVSYNEQFF
NA,TRBV2,TRBJ1-5,few,TGTGCCAGCAGTGCGGGGTCGGTAGGGCAGCCCCAGCATTTT,CASSAGSVGQPQHF
TRBD2,TRBV28,TRBJ2-1,few,TGTGCCAGCAGTGACACATCGAGCGGGACCTTCAATGAGCAGTTCTTC,CASSDTSSGTFNEQFF
TRBD1,TRBV7-8,TRBJ1-1,NA,TGTGCCAGCAGCTGGGGACAGGGAGTTGGGGACACTGAAGCTTTCTTT,CASSWGQGVGDTEAFF
NA,TRBV20-1,TRBJ2-1,few,TGCAGTGCTAGGAGGGATGAGCAGTTCTTC,CSARRDEQFF
TRBD2,TRBV19,TRBJ2-7,NA,TGTGCCAGTCGAGTACAAGCGGGAGGATTGCCCTACGAGCAGTACTTC,CASRVQAGGLPYEQYF
NA,TRBV5-6,TRBJ1-4,NA,TGTGCCAGCAGCGCGGGCAGCGGAAAACTGTTTTTT,CASSAGSGKLFF
NA,TRBV4-3,TRBJ1-2,few,TGCGCCAGCAGCCAAGGCGGGGGCATCATGAAGGGCTACACCTTC,CASSQGGGIMKGYTF
TRBD2,TRBV5-1,TRBJ2-5,NA,TGCGCCAGCAGCTTGGCCTTAGCGGGAGGGGTACAAGAGACCCAGTACTTC,CASSLALAGGVQETQYF
TRBD2,TRBV28,TRBJ2-3,few,TGTGCCAGCAGTACCACTAGCGCAGATACGCAGTATTTT,CASSTTSADTQYF
TRBD2,TRBV28,TRBJ2-1,NA,TGTGCCAGCAGTTTATGGGCGGGGGTTAGCTCCTACAATGAGCAGTTCTTC,CASSLWAGVSSYNEQFF
TRBD1,TRBV28,TRBJ2-6,NA,TGTGCCAGCAGGCGATCAGGGGGCGATCCCGGGGCCAACGTCCTGACTTTC,CASRRSGGDPGANVLTF
TRBD2,TRBV6-6,TRBJ2-4,few,TGTGCCAGCACCAACGGGAGGGCGCGGGGGAATCAGTACTTC,CASTNGRARGNQYF
NA,TRBV6-1,TRBJ1-2,NA,TGTGCCAGCAGTCAGGGAAACTATGGCTACACCTTC,CASSQGNYGYTF
NA,TRBV14,TRBJ1-5,few,TGTGCCAGCAGCCAAGGTACCTATAGCAATCAGCCCCAGCATTTT,CASSQGTYSNQPQHF
NA,TRBV4-2,TRBJ1-1,few,TGTGCCAGCAGTTCCGGGCTTCTCCAGGGTGAAGCTTTCTTT,CASSSGLLQGEAFF
TRBD2,TRBV5-1,TRBJ2-4,few,TGCGCCAGCAGCTTGGAAGGCGGGAGGATAACCAAAAACATTCAGTACTTC,CASSLEGGRITKNIQYF
TRBD1,TRBV30,TRBJ1-2,NA,TGTGCCTGGAGGGGAAGGACAGGGGAGGTTGGCTACACCTTC,CAWRGRTGEVGYTF
NA,TRBV7-9,TRBJ2-7,NA,TGTGCCAGCAGCTTAGTCCCCGGGGGGCCATACGAGCAGTACTTC,CASSLVPGGPYEQYF
TRBD1,TRBV28,TRBJ2-5,NA,TGTGCCAGCATAGACAGGGGAAGGGAGACCCAGTACTTC,CASIDRGRETQYF
TRBD2,TRBV10-3,TRBJ2-1,few,TGTGCCATCAGTGAGGGGACTAGCGGGAGAGTAAGTGAGCAGTTCTTC,CAISEGTSGRVSEQFF
TRBD2,TRBV29-1,TRBJ2-7,few,TGCAGCGTTAGGGGGACTAGACTATACGAGCAGTACTTC,CSVRGTRLYEQYF
NA,TRBV7-9,TRBJ2-7,NA,TGTGCCAGCAGCTCCCAGCGAGCCGGGGAGCAGTACTTC,CASSSQRAGEQYF
TRBD2,TRBV15,TRBJ2-1,few,TGTGCCACCAGCAGCCTTAGCGGGGGGTACAATGAGCAGTTCTTC,CATSSLSGGYNEQFF
TRBD1,TRBV7-3,TRBJ2-3,few,TGTGCCAGCAGCCCTACAGGGGGCACAGATACGCAGTATTTT,CASSPTGGTDTQYF
TRBD2,TRBV6-1,TRBJ2-1,NA,TGTGCCAGCAGTGAAGGACTAGCGGGCGGCAATGAGCAGTTCTTC,CASSEGLAGGNEQFF
NA,TRBV20-1,TRBJ2-1,NA,TGCAGTGCTGCGGGTGTTAATGAGCAGTTCTTC,CSAAGVNEQFF
TRBD2,TRBV7-8,TRBJ2-5,NA,TGTGCCAGCAGCTTAGCGGGCGGGAGTATGTGGGAGACCCAGTACTTC,CASSLAGGSMWETQYF
TRBD1,TRBV6-1,TRBJ2-7,few,TGTGCCAGCAGTCGGGACAGGGACGACGAGCAGTACTTC,CASSRDRDDEQYF
TRBD1,TRBV18,TRBJ2-1,NA,TGTGCCAGCTCAACCGGACAGGGTGAGCAGTTCTTC,CASSTGQGEQFF
NA,TRBV20-1,TRBJ2-5,few,TGCAGTGCTGTATTCGAGACCCAGTACTTC,CSAVFETQYF
NA,TRBV18,TRBJ2-7,NA,TGTGCCAGCTCACCAGCAGGGGCAAGCTACGAGCAGTACTTC,CASSPAGASYEQYF
NA,TRBV7-3,TRBJ1-1,NA,TGTGCCAGCAGCTCCGACAAAAACACTGAAGCTTTCTTT,CASSSDKNTEAFF
TRBD2,TRBV4-3,TRBJ2-3,few,TGCGCCAGCAGCCAATCTAGCGGGACCCCCCGAGGGACAGATACGCAGTATTTT,CASSQSSGTPRGTDTQYF
NA,TRBV29-1,TRBJ2-3,few,TGCAGCGTTGCTCGGGATACGCAGTATTTT,CSVARDTQYF
TRBD1,TRBV9,TRBJ1-1,few,TGTGCCAGCAGCCCCCGGGCAGGGGGCTCATCGAACACTGAAGCTTTCTTT,CASSPRAGGSSNTEAFF
TRBD2,TRBV5-4,TRBJ2-1,NA,TGTGCCAGCAGCTCCACTAGCGGTATCTACAATGAGCAGTTCTTC,CASSSTSGIYNEQFF